These T cell receptor beta chains were read from a single sample in a study of shared clonotypes between healthy human individuals. Measured with immunoSEQ multiplex PCR; TCRdb has only the in-frame clones, and not every one. The sample has approximately 2.4 million clones; 90% to 97% are singletons. Sequences were obtained from naive CD4+ T cells sorted from blood. The receptors derive from a young man in good health. Each CDR3 is given with its conserved first and last residue. Fields, in order: D gene, J gene, clone size, V gene, CDR3 protein, CDR3 DNA. A D gene is named only where the DNA matches it firmly. Expanded clones are given a class, and other clones once, few, many or no size at all.

- | TRBJ2-7 | - | TRBV28 | CASSLRGQGIQYF | TGTGCCAGCAGTTTAAGGGGCCAGGGCATACAGTACTTC
- | TRBJ2-7 | - | TRBV5-4 | CASSPVGTHSSYEQYF | TGTGCCAGCAGCCCGGTGGGGACTCATAGCTCCTACGAGCAGTACTTC
TRBD2 | TRBJ2-7 | - | TRBV19 | CASSTRQREAGEQYF | TGTGCCAGTAGTACCCGACAGCGGGAGGCGGGGGAGCAGTACTTC
TRBD1 | TRBJ1-4 | - | TRBV6-6 | CASSYTPGQGREKLFF | TGTGCCAGCAGTTACACCCCGGGACAGGGGCGTGAAAAACTGTTTTTT
- | TRBJ1-3 | - | TRBV9 | CASSVETPGNTIYF | TGTGCCAGCAGCGTGGAGACACCTGGAAACACCATATATTTT
- | TRBJ2-3 | - | TRBV23-1 | CASGRATGTDTQYF | TGCGCCAGCGGTCGGGCGACAGGCACAGATACGCAGTATTTT
TRBD2 | TRBJ2-1 | - | TRBV11-3 | CASSSTSVHEQFF | TGTGCCAGCAGCTCTACTAGCGTCCATGAGCAGTTCTTC
TRBD1 | TRBJ1-1 | - | TRBV28 | CASRDRADTEAFF | TGTGCCAGCAGGGACAGGGCAGACACTGAAGCTTTCTTT
- | TRBJ1-2 | - | TRBV5-1 | CASSWEGTGTGGYGYTF | TGCGCCAGCAGCTGGGAGGGGACGGGGACCGGAGGCTATGGCTACACCTTC
- | TRBJ2-5 | - | TRBV7-9 | CASSLSTGYRETQYF | TGTGCCAGCAGCTTATCAACAGGGTATCGGGAGACCCAGTACTTC
- | TRBJ2-3 | - | TRBV11-2 | CASSLQGTGTDTQYF | TGTGCCAGCAGCTTACAGGGGACGGGCACAGATACGCAGTATTTT
- | TRBJ1-1 | - | TRBV2 | CASSDGGRTEAFF | TGTGCCAGCAGTGATGGGGGTAGGACTGAAGCTTTCTTT
- | TRBJ2-5 | - | TRBV5-1 | CASSLRLQETQYF | TGCGCCAGCAGCTTGCGTTTACAAGAGACCCAGTACTTC
TRBD1 | TRBJ1-5 | - | TRBV27 | CASSLQGRHNQPQHF | TGTGCCAGCAGCTTACAGGGGAGGCACAATCAGCCCCAGCATTTT
TRBD1 | TRBJ1-1 | - | TRBV28 | CASSLIGQGDTEAFF | TGTGCCAGCAGTTTAATAGGACAGGGGGACACTGAAGCTTTCTTT
TRBD1 | TRBJ2-3 | - | TRBV6-6 | CASLPAGGRYTQYF | TGTGCCAGCCTTCCGGCAGGGGGCAGGTATACGCAGTATTTT
- | TRBJ2-5 | once | TRBV6-5 | CASSYGDTQETQYF | TGTGCCAGCAGTTACGGGGACACGCAAGAGACCCAGTACTTC
TRBD1 | TRBJ2-7 | - | TRBV5-1 | CASSMTGVGEQYF | TGCGCCAGCAGCATGACAGGGGTCGGCGAGCAGTACTTC
- | TRBJ2-7 | - | TRBV21-1 | CASRNMPSKNYEQYF | TGTGCCAGCAGGAATATGCCCTCTAAGAACTACGAGCAGTACTTC
TRBD1 | TRBJ1-5 | - | TRBV6-5 | CASSYSRGAQPQHF | TGTGCCAGCAGTTACTCCAGGGGGGCTCAGCCCCAGCATTTT
- | TRBJ1-5 | - | TRBV10-3 | CAISEWGGNQPQHF | TGTGCCATCAGTGAGTGGGGGGGCAATCAGCCCCAGCATTTT
- | TRBJ2-5 | - | TRBV5-4 | CASSSPPKGKETQYF | TGTGCCAGCAGCTCCCCCCCGAAGGGAAAAGAGACCCAGTACTTC
- | TRBJ1-1 | - | TRBV14 | CASSHSLGRPNTEAFF | TGTGCCAGCAGCCACTCACTGGGGAGGCCGAACACTGAAGCTTTCTTT
- | TRBJ1-3 | - | TRBV30 | CAWSAGRAGNTIYF | TGTGCCTGGAGTGCCGGTAGGGCTGGAAACACCATATATTTT
- | TRBJ2-1 | - | TRBV10-1 | CASSEQVGNEQFF | TGCGCCAGCAGTGAGCAGGTAGGGAATGAGCAGTTCTTC
TRBD2 | TRBJ2-4 | - | TRBV30 | CAWASGGNIQYF | TGTGCATGGGCTAGCGGGGGAAACATTCAGTACTTC
- | TRBJ2-1 | - | TRBV7-2 | CASSTGPSSYNEQFF | TGTGCCAGCAGCACCGGGCCCTCATCATACAATGAGCAGTTCTTC
- | TRBJ2-7 | - | TRBV11-2 | CASSLGGGAYEQYF | TGTGCCAGCAGCTTAGGGGGTGGGGCTTACGAGCAGTACTTC
- | TRBJ1-5 | - | TRBV29-1 | CLRENQPQHF | TGCCTCAGAGAAAATCAGCCCCAGCATTTT
- | TRBJ2-7 | - | TRBV6-6 | CASSPSSYEQYF | TGTGCCAGCAGTCCGTCCAGCTACGAGCAGTACTTC
- | TRBJ2-7 | - | TRBV21-1 | CASNGRRKSSYEQYF | TGTGCCAGCAACGGTCGCCGTAAGAGCTCCTACGAGCAGTACTTC
- | TRBJ2-1 | - | TRBV5-1 | CASSPIRNKYNEQFF | TGCGCCAGCAGCCCTATACGTAACAAATACAATGAGCAGTTCTTC
TRBD1 | TRBJ2-3 | - | TRBV7-8 | CASSVQGANTDTQYF | TGTGCCAGCAGCGTACAGGGGGCGAACACAGATACGCAGTATTTT
- | TRBJ1-4 | - | TRBV19 | CASRPLRGFGEKLFF | TGTGCCAGTAGGCCCTTAAGGGGGTTCGGTGAAAAACTGTTTTTT
- | TRBJ1-4 | - | TRBV2 | CASSPVGSPNEKLFF | TGTGCCAGCAGTCCCGTCGGGTCGCCTAATGAAAAACTGTTTTTT
TRBD1 | TRBJ2-7 | - | TRBV18 | CASSPRTGGVYEQYF | TGTGCCAGCTCACCAAGGACAGGTGGTGTCTACGAGCAGTACTTC
TRBD1 | TRBJ1-1 | - | TRBV5-1 | CASSEWTGDHNTEAFF | TGCGCCAGCAGCGAATGGACAGGGGACCATAACACTGAAGCTTTCTTT
- | TRBJ1-6 | - | TRBV28 | CASSEDRASSPLHF | TGTGCCAGCAGCGAAGACAGAGCCAGTTCACCCCTCCACTTT
TRBD1 | TRBJ1-2 | - | TRBV19 | CASSLEQGGHYGYTF | TGTGCCAGTAGTTTGGAGCAGGGGGGACACTATGGCTACACCTTC
- | TRBJ2-1 | - | TRBV5-1 | CASSGSGYNEQFF | TGCGCCAGCAGCGGCAGCGGGTACAATGAGCAGTTCTTC
TRBD1 | TRBJ2-6 | - | TRBV30 | CAWDRAPTLSGANVLTF | TGTGCCTGGGACAGGGCTCCAACCCTATCTGGGGCCAACGTCCTGACTTTC
- | TRBJ2-7 | - | TRBV18 | CASSPPSQSAYEQYF | TGTGCCAGCTCACCACCGAGCCAGTCGGCCTACGAGCAGTACTTC
TRBD1 | TRBJ2-5 | - | TRBV7-3 | CASAGTGVETQYF | TGTGCCAGCGCCGGGACAGGCGTGGAGACCCAGTACTTC
- | TRBJ1-3 | once | TRBV29-1 | CSVASFPGGGNTIYF | TGCAGCGTTGCCTCGTTTCCAGGTGGAGGTAACACCATATATTTT
- | TRBJ2-5 | - | TRBV27 | CASSLSARRQETQYF | TGTGCCAGCAGTTTATCGGCCCGGAGACAAGAGACCCAGTACTTC
- | TRBJ1-2 | once | TRBV27 | CASSSPGDGYTF | TGTGCCAGCAGTTCGCCAGGGGATGGCTACACCTTC
- | TRBJ2-3 | - | TRBV6-4 | CASSAQRGDTQYF | TGTGCCAGCAGTGCCCAAAGGGGGGATACGCAGTATTTT
TRBD1 | TRBJ1-1 | - | TRBV6-5 | CASSTPGQLAFF | TGTGCCAGCAGTACCCCGGGACAGTTGGCTTTCTTT
- | TRBJ1-1 | - | TRBV2 | CASSDGLNTEAFF | TGTGCCAGCAGTGATGGTCTGAACACTGAAGCTTTCTTT
- | TRBJ1-1 | - | TRBV29-1 | CSARLLNTEAFF | TGCAGCGCCCGGTTGTTGAACACTGAAGCTTTCTTT